These 15 T cell receptor beta chains originate from one sample sequenced in a study of shared clonotypes between healthy human individuals. Profiled with immunoSEQ multiplex PCR; TCRdb holds only in-frame clones, not every one. Of about 2 million clones in the sample, about 94% were seen once. CD45RO-negative, CCR7-selected cells formed the naive CD8 fraction, which excluded terminally differentiated effector memory CD45RA+ cells. The material sequenced was naive CD8+ T cells sorted from blood. Receptor source: a man younger than 30 in good health.

The genes are TRBV4-1 and TRBJ2-3; D is unresolved. Looked up from germline, CDR1 is MGHRA and CDR2 is YSYEKL. The V end was cut by 0 bases, the J end by 1 base, with 11 bases between. The CDR3 totals 16 residues. For the CDR3, the DNA is TGCGCCAGCAGCCAAGATCCCCCCCCAGGCACAGATACGCAGTATTTT. It yields the protein CASSQDPPPGTDTQYF.

Concerning this clone itself: This same CDR3 is encoded by further DNA sequences in the sample. Here the CDR3 DNA reads TGTGCCAGCAGTTTACCTGACTCCTACGAGCAGTACTTC. As protein: CASSLPDSYEQYF. The chain recombines TRBV27 with TRBJ2-7; D gene uncertain. The CDR3 consists of 13 residues. V dropped 2 bases and J dropped 0 bases, with 5 bases sitting between them. The germline V gene encodes CDR1 MNHEY and CDR2 SMNVEV (reference sequence).

The chain uses TRBV7-9 and TRBJ2-5, with 7 bases matching TRBD2. This CDR3 comprises 16 residues. After removal of 5 bases from V and 4 bases from J, the junction contained 13 bases not matched to a gene. Per germline, CDR1 SEHNR and CDR2 FQNEAQ (reference sequence). DNA for the CDR3: TGTGCCAGCAGCCCCTTAGCCGGGGGGAATAGAGAGACCCAGTACTTC. It specifies CASSPLAGGNRETQYF.

The chain recombines TRBV7-9 with TRBJ2-4; D remains ambiguous. From germline, CDR1 is SEHNR and CDR2 FQNEAQ (reference sequence). V lost 5 bases, J lost 0 bases, and 11 bases lay in between. This CDR3 is 15 amino acids long. The CDR3 region is CASSPAMGAKNIQYF. The CDR3 DNA follows: TGTGCCAGCAGCCCCGCCATGGGAGCCAAAAACATTCAGTACTTC.

V and J are TRBV19 and TRBJ1-1; D may be TRBD1 (5 bases). Germline CDR1 and CDR2: LNHDA and SQIVND (reference sequence). The CDR3 is 14 residues long. Trimming pared 5 bases from V and 1 base from J, leaving 11 bases between. This chain's CDR3 is CASSLGLGNTEAFF. The CDR3 DNA is TGTGCCAGTAGTCTGGGACTCGGGAACACTGAAGCTTTCTTT.

J is TRBJ1-1 and V is TRBV27; D perhaps matches TRBD1 (5 bases). Per germline, CDR1 MNHEY and CDR2 SMNVEV (reference sequence). The CDR3 has 14 amino acids. Trimming removed 6 bases from V and 2 bases from J, with 13 bases in between. CDR3 nucleotide sequence: TGTGCCAGCAGGTCACGGGGGACCAACACTGAAGCTTTCTTT. Protein product: CASRSRGTNTEAFF.

The rearrangement uses TRBV28 and TRBJ1-5; D is ambiguous. CDR3 length: 14 residues. V dropped 6 bases and J dropped 6 bases, with 15 bases sitting between them. CDR1 MDHEN and CDR2 SYDVKM come from the germline V gene. DNA of the CDR3: TGTGCCAGCAGCTTACCGTCCGCAGGTCAGCCCCAGCATTTT. The encoded protein is CASSLPSAGQPQHF.

The chain uses TRBV30 and TRBJ2-7; 10 nucleotides agree with TRBD2. Germline V gene sequence: CDR1 GTSNPN, CDR2 SVGIG (reference sequence). V lost 1 base, J lost 6 bases, and 9 bases stayed unmatched. The CDR3 extends over 15 amino acids. This CDR3 is CAWSDVASGSSEQYF. DNA of the CDR3: TGTGCCTGGAGTGACGTGGCTAGCGGGAGCTCCGAGCAGTACTTC.

The V and J genes are TRBV29-1 and TRBJ2-1; TRBD2 might be the D (6 bases). Deletions cut 3 bases from V and 0 bases from J, with 12 bases between. Germline lookup yields CDR1 SQVTM and CDR2 ANQGSEA. This CDR3 is 15 amino acids long. CDR3 region: CSVELGGSSYNEQFF. Here the CDR3 DNA reads TGCAGCGTTGAGTTGGGGGGTAGCTCCTACAATGAGCAGTTCTTC.

Regarding this clone: Other DNA variants within this sample encode the same CDR3. This chain connects TRBV30 to TRBJ1-1; D is possibly TRBD1 (5 bases). The V and J ends lost 0 bases and 4 bases respectively, with 9 bases between them. This CDR3 has 13 residues. Per the germline V gene, CDR1 is GTSNPN and CDR2 is SVGIG (reference sequence). The DNA of the CDR3 is TGTGCCTGGAGTGTTCTAGGGGTCACTGAAGCTTTCTTT. It translates to CAWSVLGVTEAFF.

J is TRBJ1-1 and V is TRBV2; D is ambiguous. CDR1 SNHLY and CDR2 FYNNEI come from the germline V gene. Trimming took off 3 bases at V and 2 bases at J, with 13 bases between the two ends. The CDR3 totals 15 residues. The CDR3 is CASSDRSAQNTEAFF. The DNA of the CDR3 is TGTGCCAGCAGTGATCGGTCAGCCCAAAACACTGAAGCTTTCTTT. Full variable domain (outside the CDR3, taken from reference TRBV2 and TRBJ1-1): EPEVTQTPSHQVTQMGQEVILRCVPISNHLYFYWYRQILGQKVEFLVSFYNNEISEKSEIFDDQFSVERPDGSNFTLKIRSTKLEDSAMYFCASSDRSAQNTEAFFGQGTRLTVV.

The chain employs TRBV7-9 and TRBJ2-5, with 7 bases that match TRBD2. Trimming cost V 5 bases and J 4 bases; bases outside gene matches: 19. Germline V gives CDR1 SEHNR, CDR2 FQNEAQ (reference sequence). CDR3 length: 18 amino acids. The CDR3 reads CASSPVLGRGVEVETQYF. As DNA, the CDR3 is TGTGCCAGCAGCCCCGTTTTAGGTCGGGGGGTCGAGGTAGAGACCCAGTACTTC.

This chain connects TRBV5-6 to TRBJ2-1, with TRBD2 identical over 8 bases. Looked up from germline, CDR1 is SGHDT and CDR2 is YYEEEE. J lost 5 bases, V lost 4 bases, and 11 bases had no gene match. The CDR3 extends over 16 amino acids. CDR3 residues: CASSPFLAGLHNEQFF. The CDR3 DNA reads as TGTGCCAGCAGCCCCTTTCTAGCGGGCTTGCACAATGAGCAGTTCTTC.

The chain carries TRBV7-2 and TRBJ2-7, with 7 nucleotides matching TRBD1. V shed 1 base, J shed 3 bases, and the junction held 3 bases outside the gene matches. Germline-derived CDR1 and CDR2 are SGHTA and FQGNSA. The CDR3 covers 14 residues. CDR3 in DNA: TGTGCCAGCAGCTTAGGGGACAGTCACTACGAGCAGTACTTC. The encoded protein is CASSLGDSHYEQYF.

This chain connects TRBV11-2 to TRBJ2-5; 10 bases fit TRBD2. V gave up 1 base and J gave up 2 bases; unmatched junction bases: 7. Germline V lookup: CDR1 SGHAT, CDR2 FQNNGV. The CDR3 sequence is 17 residues long. The CDR3 protein is CASSLGGQREGQETQYF. The CDR3 DNA sequence: TGTGCCAGCAGCTTAGGGGGCCAGCGGGAGGGTCAAGAGACCCAGTACTTC.